Following are 15 T cell receptor beta chains from one sample sequenced in a study of lymphopenia after photon versus proton radiotherapy. Profiling relied on immunoSEQ multiplex PCR, and the TCRdb table lists in-frame clones only, not all of them. This sample has about 35,000 clones, with roughly 92% found just once. The sequencing used peripheral blood, collected from a patient treated with photon-based radiotherapy. The receptors were gathered from a man aged 55 to 70 with cholangiocarcinoma.

This sequence joins TRBV29-1 and TRBJ1-1; D is unresolved. V shed 7 bases and J shed 1 base, with 10 bases lying between them. The CDR3 covers 12 residues. Germline values: CDR1 SQVTM, CDR2 ANQGSEA. The CDR3 coding sequence is TGCAGCGGCAGACTCAGGAACACTGAAGCTTTCTTT. Protein sequence: CSGRLRNTEAFF.

This chain links TRBV25-1 with TRBJ2-7, with D tentatively TRBD1 (5 bases). The V end lost 3 bases, the J end lost 5 bases, and 11 bases lay between the germline ends. This CDR3 is built from 13 residues. The germline V gene has CDR1 MGHDK and CDR2 SYGVNS. CDR3 in amino acids: CASSEQIRDEQYF. CDR3 DNA: TGTGCCAGCAGTGAGCAGATCAGGGACGAGCAGTACTTC.

The V call is TRBV11-2, the J call TRBJ1-6, with D possibly being TRBD1 (5 bases). Germline CDR1 and CDR2: SGHAT and FQNNGV. The V gene lost 0 bases and the J gene lost 8 bases, with 8 bases spanning the gap. The CDR3 extends over 14 amino acids. CDR3 loop: CASSLEGGDSPLHF. The CDR3 DNA is TGTGCCAGCAGCTTAGAGGGGGGGGATTCACCCCTCCACTTT.

CDR3 amino acids: CASSSPGATNEKLFF. DNA for the CDR3: TGTGCCAGTAGCAGTCCTGGGGCAACTAATGAAAAACTGTTTTTT. V and J are TRBV19 and TRBJ1-4; the D is unclear. Between the trimmed V and J ends, which lost 6 bases and 0 bases, there was a span of 11 bases. The germline V gene has CDR1 LNHDA and CDR2 SQIVND (reference sequence). The CDR3 is made up of 15 amino acids.

The chain employs TRBV5-1 and TRBJ2-1, with D perhaps assigned TRBD1 or TRBD2 (5 bases each). CDR3 length: 18 amino acids. Per germline, CDR1 SGHRS and CDR2 YFSETQ. Trimming cost V 0 bases and J 1 base, with 17 bases left between them. The CDR3 coding sequence is TGCGCCAGCAGCTTGGGCTTAGCAGGGACGACATCCTACAATGAGCAGTTCTTC. Translation gives CASSLGLAGTTSYNEQFF.

V is TRBV7-9 and J is TRBJ2-1, with 8 bases aligning to TRBD2. Trimming cost V 5 bases and J 7 bases; bases outside gene matches: 4. CDR1 SEHNR and CDR2 FQNEAQ come from the germline V gene (reference sequence). CDR3 length equals 13 residues. The CDR3 here is CASSLGLGNEQFF. The CDR3 nucleotides read TGTGCCAGCAGCCTGGGACTAGGAAATGAGCAGTTCTTC.

The chain links TRBV5-1 to TRBJ2-5; 14 bases match TRBD2. V dropped 4 bases and J dropped 4; count of bases not matched to a gene: 6. CDR1 is SGHRS and CDR2 is YFSETQ in the germline V gene. This CDR3 comprises 16 residues. The CDR3 DNA is TGCGCCAGCAGCACGGGACTAGCGGGAGTTGTAGAGACCCAGTACTTC. Translated: CASSTGLAGVVETQYF.

This chain joins TRBV6-1 and TRBJ2-1, with 7 bases that match TRBD1. Germline V gene lookup returns CDR1 MNHNS and CDR2 SASEGT. This CDR3 is 15 amino acids long. Trimming at V came to 7 bases and at J to 9 bases, leaving 15 bases not matched to a gene. CDR3 DNA sequence: TGTGCCAGCACTAGGGACAGCCCCCTACAGGGTGAGCAGTTCTTC. Protein product: CASTRDSPLQGEQFF.

The CDR3 spells CASSLRPNHNTEAFF. CDR3 DNA: TGTGCCAGCAGCTTAAGGCCGAACCATAACACTGAAGCTTTCTTT. V is TRBV7-3 and J is TRBJ1-1; no firm D call. This CDR3 contains 15 residues. CDR1 is SGHTA and CDR2 is FQGTGA in the germline V gene. V was pared by 1 base and J by 2 bases, with 11 bases between.

This chain links TRBV7-8 with TRBJ2-7, with 7 bases that match TRBD1. V gave up 4 bases and J gave up 5 bases; unmatched junction bases: 11. CDR1 is SGHVS, CDR2 FQNEAQ, per germline. There are 15 residues in the CDR3. CDR3 bases: TGTGCCAGCAGCTCCGACAGGGCTGACTACGACGAGCAGTACTTC. It is translated as CASSSDRADYDEQYF. Full variable domain (rest looked up from reference TRBV7-8 and TRBJ2-7): GAGVSQSPRYKVAKRGQDVALRCDPISGHVSLFWYQQALGQGPEFLTYFQNEAQLDKSGLPSDRFFAERPEGSVSTLKIQRTQQEDSAVYLCASSSDRADYDEQYFGPGTRLTVT.

The chain combines TRBV5-6 with TRBJ1-5; TRBD1 is a possible D gene (6 bases). CDR1 and CDR2 from the germline V gene are SGHDT and YYEEEE. This CDR3 contains 13 residues. V lost 4 bases to trimming and J lost 4 bases, with 9 bases between them. CDR3 bases: TGTGCCAGCAGCCGAAGGGGGAATCAGCCCCAGCATTTT. This gives the protein CASSRRGNQPQHF.

V gene TRBV2 combines with J gene TRBJ2-3; 8 positions agree with TRBD2. CDR3 length: 13 residues. Germline lookup yields CDR1 SNHLY and CDR2 FYNNEI. J gave up 4 bases and V 3 bases, and 0 bases lay outside the gene matches. The CDR3 spells CASSEGLADTQYF. CDR3 nucleotide sequence: TGTGCCAGCAGTGAGGGACTAGCAGATACGCAGTATTTT.

The J gene is TRBJ2-1, the V gene TRBV28; TRBD2 matches at 8 bases. This CDR3 region has 14 residues. The trim removed 5 bases at V and 5 bases at J, leaving 5 bases unmatched. Germline loops: CDR1 MDHEN, CDR2 SYDVKM. The chain's CDR3 is CASSLRGANNEQFF. The CDR3 DNA reads TGTGCCAGCAGTCTGCGGGGGGCGAACAATGAGCAGTTCTTC.

The sample holds one count of this clone. This chain joins TRBV7-6 and TRBJ1-3, with 9 bases fitting TRBD1. The germline V gene has CDR1 SGHVS and CDR2 FNYEAQ. The trim removed 2 bases at V and 6 bases at J, leaving 5 bases unmatched. This CDR3 has 15 amino acids. In DNA, the CDR3 is TGTGCCAGCAGCTTAAGGACAGGGGCATTAAACACCATATATTTT. Amino acid sequence: CASSLRTGALNTIYF. The whole variable domain, filled in from reference TRBV7-6 and TRBJ1-3, reads GAGVSQSPRYKVTKRGQDVALRCDPISGHVSLYWYRQALGQGPEFLTYFNYEAQQDKSGLPNDRFSAERPEGSISTLTIQRTEQRDSAMYRCASSLRTGALNTIYFGEGSWLTVV.

The chain employs TRBV5-1 and TRBJ1-2; TRBD1 is a possible D gene (5 bases). Trimming took off 4 bases at V and 2 bases at J, with 12 bases between the two ends. This CDR3 is built from 14 residues. Germline CDR1 reads SGHRS; CDR2 reads YFSETQ. The CDR3, as DNA: TGCGCCAGCAGCGCCAGGACAAGCAACTATGGCTACACCTTC. This translates into CASSARTSNYGYTF.